The clone carrying this T cell receptor beta chain was seen a single time. The antigen is not known. The CDR3 is made up of 12 amino acids. Germline V gene data show CDR1 as MDHEN and CDR2 as SYDVKM. V was pared by 4 bases and J by 7 bases, with 2 bases of the junction left unmatched. The data are from a study of shared clonotypes between healthy human individuals. The study's findings and limits: Tissue TCR repertoires likely differ from these blood-only repertoires. Shared clonotypes: 4.5% to 5% naive CD4, around 3.5% naive CD8, over 2% memory CD4, 0.4% to 0.45% memory CD8.

Genomic DNA (from each subset) was split evenly across several immunoSEQ plates. Generated by immunoSEQ multiplex PCR, the TCRdb table keeps only in-frame clones and is missing some. The table has 2 million to 2.5 million clones, over 85% seen once. The rearrangement links TRBV28 to TRBJ1-2, with 8 bases fitting TRBD1. This receptor was taken from a man aged 18 to 30 in good health. Some clones in this sample may be carry-over from other donors' samples. Sequencing was done on a sample of naive CD4+ T cells from PBMCs. Subset specified: CD45RA+ positively selected. The CDR3 spells CASSWGQAGYTF. The DNA of the CDR3 is TGTGCCAGCAGTTGGGGACAGGCTGGCTACACCTTC.